This T cell receptor beta chain emerged from a study of T-cell reconstitution after alpha-beta-depleted transplantation in children. This clonotype was picked up a small number of times. One end of the junction fails to match germline, which may point to a read error. Researchers prepared the TCRbeta library using unique molecular identifiers, the study reports. TCRdb used MiXCR to reprocess the PCR reads, holding one entry per CDR3 protein. Of approximately 490,000 distinct CDR3 sequences in the sample, approximately 12% were seen once. CDR1 and CDR2 from the germline V gene are MDHEN and SYDVKM. This CDR3 is built from 16 residues.

Sequences were derived from PBMCs from the stem cell graft donor, sampled from the stem cell graft. The gene calls are TRBV28 and TRBJ2-2, with 10 nucleotides matching TRBD1. The receptor was isolated from a human donor who donated a stem cell graft to a child with combined immunodeficiency. Here the CDR3 DNA reads TGTGCCAGCAGTGCACCGGGACAGGGGAACGCCGGGGAGCTGTTTTTT. Amino acid sequence: CASSAPGQGNAGELFF.